Sequencing of this T cell receptor (beta chain) was carried out in a study of shared clonotypes between healthy human individuals. Bulk PBMC genomic DNA spanned ten immunoSEQ deep plates. The protocol was immunoSEQ multiplex PCR, while the TCRdb copy is restricted to in-frame clones and leaves out a portion. Among about half a million clones, around 73% were seen once, and the ten largest hold more than 10%. The CDR3 length is 15 residues. The germline CDR1 and CDR2 sequences are SGDLS and YYNGEE. Trimming stripped 0 bases from V and 0 bases from J, with 10 bases between. The donors were adults (healthy and HIV-negative) with no recent acute infections or vaccinations. Every contributor of samples was a Caucasian grown-up residing in Nashville, Tennessee. Some 100 million PBMCs went into genomic DNA for unsorted samples.

The chain employs TRBV9 and TRBJ2-7; D not certain. Input material: PBMCs. The clonotype originates from a middle-aged woman in good health. Some clones in this sample may be carry-over from other donors' samples. The CDR3: CASSVGAGNSYEQYF. The CDR3 DNA sequence: TGTGCCAGCAGCGTAGGGGCAGGTAACTCCTACGAGCAGTACTTC. The full variable domain, with the rest looked up from reference TRBV9 and TRBJ2-7, is DSGVTQTPKHLITATGQRVTLRCSPRSGDLSVYWYQQSLDQGLQFLIQYYNGEERAKGNILERFSAQQFPDLHSELNLSSLELGDSALYFCASSVGAGNSYEQYFGPGTRLTVT.